These T cell receptor beta chains were read from a single sample in a study of identical twins. MiXCR was run by TCRdb on the 5' RACE reads, yielding one entry per CDR3 protein. The sample lists about 160,000 distinct CDR3 sequences, around 3.5% occurring once. The source material was memory T cells sorted from blood. Source of these receptors: a man aged 18 to 29 in good health. The CDR3 runs from the conserved cysteine through the conserved F or W. A D gene is named only where the DNA matches it firmly. Size values are once, few and many counts, or a class for expanded clones, and some rows have none.

v_call,d_call,clone_size,j_call,cdr3_aa,cdr3_nt
TRBV2,.,many,TRBJ2-2,CASSGQINTGELFF,TGTGCCAGCAGTGGACAAATAAACACCGGGGAGCTGTTTTTT
TRBV2,TRBD2,many,TRBJ2-3,CASRQSGSSPDTQYF,TGTGCCAGCCGCCAAAGCGGGAGCTCCCCAGATACGCAGTATTTT
TRBV20-1,TRBD1,few,TRBJ2-6,CSARTGPSSGANVLTF,TGCAGTGCCCGGACAGGTCCTTCCTCTGGGGCCAACGTCCTGACTTTC
TRBV2,.,many,TRBJ1-1,CASSPIPGHSTEAFF,TGTGCCAGCAGTCCTATCCCGGGCCATTCCACTGAAGCTTTCTTT
TRBV12-3/TRBV12-4,.,many,TRBJ1-2,CASSLNGDLGYTF,TGTGCCAGCAGTTTAAACGGGGACTTGGGCTACACCTTC
TRBV10-3,TRBD1,many,TRBJ2-1,CAISDRGRDEQFF,TGTGCCATCAGTGACAGGGGGCGGGATGAGCAGTTCTTC
TRBV12-3/TRBV12-4,TRBD1,many,TRBJ1-3,CASKGTASNGNTIYF,TGTGCCAGCAAGGGGACAGCCTCAAATGGAAACACCATATATTTT
TRBV11-3,.,.,TRBJ2-2,CASSYIGELFF,TGTGCCAGCAGCTACATTGGGGAGCTGTTTTTT
TRBV7-2,.,many,TRBJ2-1,CASTFALASMNEQFF,TGTGCCAGCACCTTTGCCCTAGCGTCTATGAATGAGCAGTTCTTC
TRBV20-1,.,many,TRBJ1-6,CSASQRVDYNSPLHF,TGCAGTGCTAGCCAGAGGGTAGATTATAATTCACCCCTCCACTTT
TRBV2,.,many,TRBJ1-5,CASSESGRTNQPQHF,TGTGCCAGCAGTGAATCGGGCAGGACCAATCAGCCCCAGCATTTT
TRBV5-1,.,many,TRBJ1-4,CASSRGGQNEKLFF,TGCGCCAGCTCCCGAGGGGGTCAGAATGAAAAACTGTTTTTT
TRBV7-8,.,many,TRBJ2-5,CASSLRDIETQYF,TGTGCCAGCAGCTTACGGGATATCGAGACCCAGTACTTC
TRBV12-3/TRBV12-4,TRBD2,many,TRBJ2-1,CASTPGGGLASYNEQFF,TGTGCCAGCACCCCAGGTGGGGGACTAGCTTCCTACAATGAGCAGTTCTTC
TRBV5-6,.,many,TRBJ2-3,CASSLDFPDTQYF,TGTGCCAGCAGCTTGGACTTTCCAGATACGCAGTATTTT
TRBV28,.,many,TRBJ1-6,CASSLPGSPLHF,TGTGCCAGCAGCCTCCCGGGTTCACCCCTCCACTTT
TRBV6-1,TRBD2,many,TRBJ2-1,CASRTSSGGRTGYNEQFF,TGTGCCAGCAGGACCTCGTCCGGCGGGAGGACGGGGTACAATGAGCAGTTCTTC
TRBV5-1,.,many,TRBJ1-1,CASSPGGAGNTEAFF,TGCGCCAGCAGCCCTGGAGGCGCGGGGAACACTGAAGCTTTCTTT
TRBV12-3/TRBV12-4,.,many,TRBJ2-1,CASSRGDNEQFF,TGTGCCAGCAGTCGCGGGGACAATGAGCAGTTCTTC
TRBV20-1,TRBD2,many,TRBJ2-5,CSARWEGPETQYF,TGCAGTGCTAGGTGGGAGGGCCCCGAGACCCAGTACTTC
TRBV28,TRBD2,many,TRBJ2-5,CASRTAGGWETQYF,TGTGCCAGCAGGACCGCGGGAGGGTGGGAGACCCAGTACTTC
TRBV20-1,TRBD2,many,TRBJ2-1,CSALGLAGGLDEQFF,TGCAGTGCCCTGGGACTAGCGGGAGGGCTCGATGAGCAGTTCTTC
TRBV4-2,TRBD2,many,TRBJ2-1,CASSQEEVVAGGAEQFF,TGTGCCAGCAGCCAAGAAGAGGTGGTAGCGGGAGGTGCTGAGCAGTTCTTC
TRBV20-1,.,many,TRBJ1-5,CSARDAGTYSNQPQHF,TGCAGTGCTAGAGATGCGGGGACTTATAGCAATCAGCCCCAGCATTTT
TRBV9,.,many,TRBJ2-3,CASSVAPAGDVGDTQYF,TGTGCCAGCAGCGTAGCTCCGGCAGGGGACGTGGGAGATACGCAGTATTTT
TRBV5-1,TRBD2,many,TRBJ2-5,CATSLAGAQETQYF,TGCGCCACATCACTAGCGGGAGCTCAAGAGACCCAGTACTTC
TRBV20-1,.,few,TRBJ1-6,CSAREGGENSPLHF,TGCAGTGCTAGAGAGGGAGGTGAGAATTCACCCCTCCACTTT
TRBV4-2,.,many,TRBJ2-5,CASSQAAGGRGETQYF,TGTGCCAGCAGCCAAGCTGCTGGAGGTCGGGGAGAGACCCAGTACTTC
TRBV20-1,.,many,TRBJ2-3,CSARSEAQYF,TGCAGTGCCCGTAGCGAGGCGCAGTATTTT
TRBV7-9,.,many,TRBJ2-5,CASSLGLVIETQYF,TGTGCCAGCAGCTTAGGCCTGGTTATTGAGACCCAGTACTTC
TRBV5-1,TRBD2,.,TRBJ2-5,CASSTGEGRQETQYF,TGCGCCAGCAGCACTGGGGAGGGGCGACAAGAGACCCAGTACTTC
TRBV5-6,.,many,TRBJ2-6,CASSFDTLISGANVLTF,TGTGCCAGCAGCTTCGATACCCTCATCTCTGGGGCCAACGTCCTGACTTTC
TRBV6-1,.,many,TRBJ1-2,CASSELKSAPYGYTF,TGTGCCAGCAGTGAATTAAAGTCGGCACCCTATGGCTACACCTTC
TRBV25-1,TRBD1,many,TRBJ1-6,CASSGSQGAISPLHF,TGTGCCAGCAGTGGGTCTCAGGGGGCGATTTCCCCCCTCCACTTT
TRBV7-2,TRBD1,once,TRBJ1-1,CASSLRQGNTEAYF,TGTGCCAGCAGCTTACGACAGGGAAACACTGAAGCTTACTTT
TRBV6-1,.,many,TRBJ1-4,CASSRGQSTNEKLFF,TGTGCCAGCAGCCGAGGACAGAGCACTAATGAAAAACTGTTTTTT
TRBV5-6,.,many,TRBJ2-1,CASSHRTDNEQFF,TGTGCCAGCAGCCACCGAACAGACAATGAGCAGTTCTTC
TRBV24-1,TRBD1,many,TRBJ1-1,CATRQGAGSTEAFF,TGTGCCACCCGACAGGGGGCGGGGAGCACTGAAGCTTTCTTT
TRBV29-1,.,many,TRBJ2-7,CSVVIGSGWYEQYF,TGCAGCGTTGTGATCGGGAGCGGATGGTACGAGCAGTACTTC
TRBV28,TRBD1,.,TRBJ2-1,CASRRPGGSYNEQFF,TGTGCCAGCAGACGGCCAGGGGGATCCTACAATGAGCAGTTCTTC